The 21 T cell receptor beta chains below were found in one sample sequenced in a study of shared clonotypes between healthy human individuals. Produced via immunoSEQ multiplex PCR; TCRdb's table is partial and in-frame only. Of 2 million to 2.5 million clones detected, roughly 93% appear once; the ten largest clones hold about 0.41%. Sequencing was performed on naive CD4+ T cells from PBMCs. Described subset: CD45RA+ positively selected. These receptors all come from a young man in good health. Some clones in this sample may be carry-over from other donors' samples.

The chain carries TRBV28 and TRBJ2-2, with 13 bases lining up with TRBD2. Per the germline V gene, CDR1 is MDHEN and CDR2 is SYDVKM. Trimming took 6 bases from V and 7 from J; bases not matched to a gene: 11. This CDR3 is built from 17 residues. The CDR3: CASRPTSGRALVGELFF. The CDR3 DNA reads TGTGCCAGCAGACCAACTAGCGGGAGGGCCCTCGTCGGGGAGCTGTTTTTT.

The chain is built from TRBV7-2 and TRBJ2-7; TRBD2 matches 8 bases. The CDR3 extends over 16 amino acids. Germline CDR1 is SGHTA and CDR2 is FQGNSA. Losses at the gene ends were 5 bases for V and 2 bases for J; bases not matched to a gene: 11. The DNA for the CDR3 is TGTGCCAGCAGCCAGGGGAGGCTAGCGGGTACCTACGAGCAGTACTTC. Encoded protein: CASSQGRLAGTYEQYF.

V gene TRBV18 combines with J gene TRBJ1-5, with D perhaps TRBD1 (5 bases). The V gene's germline CDR1 is KGHSH and CDR2 LQKENI. The CDR3 loop spans 14 amino acids. V shed 6 bases and J shed 10 bases, with 19 bases lying between them. CDR3: CASSPLQGTVPQHF. Here the CDR3 DNA reads TGTGCCAGCTCGCCTCTTCAGGGTACTGTTCCCCAGCATTTT.

The V call is TRBV5-6, the J call TRBJ1-2; D not resolved. The CDR3 is 13 residues long. The germline CDR1 and CDR2 sequences are SGHDT and YYEEEE. The germline V and J ends were trimmed by 5 bases and 6 bases, with 14 bases remaining between them. CDR3 sequence reads: CASSLGRNDGYTF. The CDR3, as DNA: TGTGCCAGCAGTCTGGGTCGGAACGATGGCTACACCTTC.

The chain recombines TRBV9 with TRBJ2-1; 7 bases fit TRBD1. V dropped 3 bases and J dropped 3; count of bases not matched to a gene: 3. CDR3 length equals 14 residues. CDR1 and CDR2 (germline): SGDLS, YYNGEE. CDR3 loop: CASSETGIYNEQFF. The DNA for the CDR3 is TGTGCCAGCAGCGAGACAGGGATCTACAATGAGCAGTTCTTC.

The V call is TRBV6-6, the J call TRBJ2-1; D is unclear. Germline V gene data show CDR1 as MNHNY and CDR2 as SVGAGI (reference sequence). This CDR3 is built from 11 residues. V was cut by 6 bases and J by 9 bases, with 9 bases left in between. The CDR3 is CASSRNSEQFF. CDR3 coding DNA: TGTGCCAGCAGCCGAAATAGTGAGCAGTTCTTC.

This rearrangement joins TRBV6-5 to TRBJ2-2, with 9 bases lining up with TRBD1. Germline CDR1 and CDR2: MNHEY and SVGAGI. The CDR3 extends over 15 amino acids. V gave up 6 bases and J gave up 3 bases; unmatched junction bases: 5. DNA of the CDR3: TGTGCCAGCAGCATGACAGGGGGTCACACCGGGGAGCTGTTTTTT. Translated, it gives CASSMTGGHTGELFF.

The chain uses TRBV5-1 and TRBJ2-5; D unresolved. The CDR3 spans 16 residues. Trimming stripped 0 bases from V and 5 bases from J, with 17 bases between. Per the germline V gene, CDR1 is SGHRS and CDR2 is YFSETQ. The CDR3 DNA sequence: TGCGCCAGCAGCTTGGCCCCTCTAGGCCCGAGCGAGACCCAGTACTTC. It yields the protein CASSLAPLGPSETQYF.

V and J are TRBV28 and TRBJ1-2, with D tentatively TRBD1 (5 bases). Trimming removed 5 bases from V and 5 bases from J, with 18 bases in between. The CDR3 extends over 15 amino acids. Germline V gene data show CDR1 as MDHEN and CDR2 as SYDVKM. CDR3: CASSQGLPERYGYTF. Here the CDR3 DNA reads TGTGCCAGCAGTCAGGGCCTTCCTGAACGGTATGGCTACACCTTC.

This clone came up once. The chain carries TRBV27 and TRBJ2-1, with 7 bases identical to TRBD2. This CDR3 contains 18 residues. The germline gives CDR1 MNHEY, CDR2 SMNVEV (reference sequence). The ends lost 2 bases at V and 0 bases at J; junction bases unmatched: 10. CDR3 sequence (DNA): TGTGCCAGCAGTTTAGTCGTAGGGCGGGAGAGCTCCTACAATGAGCAGTTCTTC. This translates into CASSLVVGRESSYNEQFF.

This rearrangement joins TRBV2 to TRBJ1-4; D call uncertain. V shed 4 bases and J shed 7 bases, with 7 bases lying between them. This CDR3 has 12 residues. Germline values: CDR1 SNHLY, CDR2 FYNNEI. As DNA, the CDR3 is TGTGCCAGCAGTGCTGGACTTGAAAAACTGTTTTTT. Encoded protein: CASSAGLEKLFF.

The chain couples TRBV7-9 to TRBJ2-3; 9 bases align to TRBD2. CDR3 length equals 15 residues. V was pared by 5 bases and J by 3 bases, with 6 bases of the junction left unmatched. Germline CDR1 is SEHNR and CDR2 is FQNEAQ (reference sequence). The CDR3 is CASSPLAGVTDTQYF. DNA for the CDR3: TGTGCCAGCAGCCCTTTAGCGGGAGTGACAGATACGCAGTATTTT.

Worth noting for this clone: A read error may produce the germline difference seen at one junction end. CDR3 protein: CASSQGWDRGLFF. CDR3 DNA: TGTGCCAGCAGCCAAGGATGGGACAGGGGCCTCTTCTTC. This chain joins TRBV11-1 and TRBJ1-2, with 10 bases fitting TRBD1. Germline V gives CDR1 SGHAT, CDR2 FQDESV (reference sequence). The CDR3 has 13 amino acids.

This clone was counted a few times. This rearrangement joins TRBV7-9 to TRBJ1-4, with D tentatively TRBD1 (5 bases). CDR1 is SEHNR, CDR2 FQNEAQ, per germline (reference sequence). Trimming took 5 bases from V and 4 from J, leaving 11 bases between them. The CDR3 consists of 14 residues. The DNA of the CDR3 is TGTGCCAGCAGCCCGTGGGACGGTAATGAAAAACTGTTTTTT. It codes for CASSPWDGNEKLFF.

The DNA of the CDR3 is TGTGCCAGCAGCTCTGGGACAGGGGATCCCTACGAGCAGTACTTC. This sequence encodes CASSSGTGDPYEQYF. The chain is built from TRBV7-6 and TRBJ2-7, with TRBD1 matching over 10 bases. The CDR3 is 15 amino acids. V dropped 4 bases and J dropped 2; count of bases not matched to a gene: 5. The V gene's germline CDR1 is SGHVS and CDR2 FNYEAQ.

The rearrangement uses TRBV5-6 and TRBJ2-1, with D unclear. V was shortened by 4 bases and J by 1 base, with 12 bases between the two germline ends. From germline, CDR1 is SGHDT and CDR2 YYEEEE. The CDR3 consists of 15 residues. The CDR3 loop reads CASSILPASYNEQFF. The CDR3 coding sequence is TGTGCCAGCAGCATTCTCCCGGCGTCCTACAATGAGCAGTTCTTC.

The chain employs TRBV7-8 and TRBJ2-1; 9 bases are shared with TRBD2. Germline CDR1 is SGHVS and CDR2 is FQNEAQ. J lost 6 bases, V lost 4 bases, and 7 bases had no gene match. The CDR3 is 15 amino acids. The CDR3: CASSYRLAEINEQFF. Here the CDR3 DNA reads TGTGCCAGCAGCTACCGACTAGCGGAAATCAATGAGCAGTTCTTC.

The V gene is TRBV25-1, the J gene TRBJ2-3; TRBD1 matches 10 bases. V gave up 0 bases and J gave up 8 bases; unmatched junction bases: 5. The CDR3 covers 15 residues. Germline values: CDR1 MGHDK, CDR2 SYGVNS. In nucleotides, the CDR3 is TGTGCCAGCAGTGAATATGCCGGGACAGGGGCTACGCAGTATTTT. The encoded protein is CASSEYAGTGATQYF.

V usage is TRBV5-1 and J usage is TRBJ2-2, with TRBD2 identical over 11 bases. Losses at the gene ends were 0 bases for V and 6 bases for J; bases not matched to a gene: 4. The CDR3 totals 16 residues. Germline-derived CDR1 and CDR2 are SGHRS and YFSETQ. The CDR3 here is CASSLVAGGPSGELFF. The CDR3 coding sequence is TGCGCCAGCAGCTTGGTAGCGGGAGGGCCATCCGGGGAGCTGTTTTTT.

The V gene is TRBV19, the J gene TRBJ2-5; D is perhaps TRBD2 (6 bases). CDR1 and CDR2 from the germline V gene are LNHDA and SQIVND (reference sequence). The V gene lost 4 bases and the J gene lost 5 bases, with 35 bases spanning the gap. CDR3 size: 21 residues. Written as DNA, the CDR3 is TGTGCCAGTAGTACCTGGGTATCCCCTCTCAATGGGGGGACCTTCGGGGAGACCCAGTACTTC. It yields the protein CASSTWVSPLNGGTFGETQYF.

The rearrangement links TRBV4-1 to TRBJ2-7, with 8 bases matching TRBD1. This CDR3 is built from 15 residues. Germline V CDR1 and CDR2: MGHRA, YSYEKL. With 1 base clipped from V and 5 bases from J, the junction kept 7 bases outside the gene matches. This CDR3 is CASSQVRGQAHEQYF. The CDR3 DNA is TGCGCCAGCAGCCAAGTTCGGGGACAGGCACACGAGCAGTACTTC.